What follows are 30 T cell receptor beta chains derived from one specimen sequenced in a study of blood T cells in healthy people across ages. A J-beta primer mix and a sample-barcoded 5' primer were used in a second PCR of roughly 7 to 12 cycles. TCRdb analysed the 5' RACE reads with MiXCR anew, one entry per CDR3 protein. The table lists fewer than 2,000,000 distinct CDR3 sequences, roughly 43% of them singletons, with more than 20% in the top ten. The sample consisted of blood. These receptor sequences come from a human donor in good health.

The chain carries TRBV5-1 and TRBJ2-2; D remains unclear. The V gene lost 6 bases and the J gene lost 6 bases, with 9 bases spanning the gap. The germline V gene has CDR1 SGHRS and CDR2 YFSETQ. CDR3 length equals 12 residues. The CDR3 reads CASTISAGELFF. CDR3 DNA sequence: TGCGCCAGCACCATAAGCGCCGGGGAGCTGTTTTTT. Supplemented by reference TRBV5-1 and TRBJ2-2, the full variable domain reads KAGVTQTPRYLIKTRGQQVTLSCSPISGHRSVSWYQQTPGQGLQFLFEYFSETQRNKGNFPGRFSGRQFSNSRSEMNVSTLELGDSALYLCASTISAGELFFGEGSRLTVL.

This clonotype was observed at least ten times. The chain uses TRBV20-1 and TRBJ2-7; 8 positions agree with TRBD2. This CDR3 is built from 14 residues. In germline, CDR1 is DFQATT, CDR2 SNEGSKA (reference sequence). J gave up 4 bases and V 0 bases, and 5 bases lay outside the gene matches. CDR3 DNA: TGCAGTGCTAGAGATACGGGGGGGCTTTACGAGCAGTACTTC. The encoded protein is CSARDTGGLYEQYF.

This clonotype was detected only a few times. Being one base from a much bigger clone, this may be a read error. This sequence joins TRBV5-1 and TRBJ2-7; a possible D gene is TRBD1 (6 bases). Trimming stripped 5 bases from V and 4 bases from J, with 16 bases between. The CDR3 sequence is 14 residues long. Germline loops: CDR1 SGHRS, CDR2 YFSETQ. The CDR3 spells CASREQGPPYEQYF. The DNA of the CDR3 is TGCGCCAGCAGGGAACAGGGACCTCCGTACGAGCAGTACTTC.

The chain is built from TRBV4-2 and TRBJ2-3; 11 bases match TRBD2. Unmatched junction bases numbered 11, after V lost 3 bases and J lost 0 bases. The germline CDR1 and CDR2 sequences are LGHNA and YNFKEQ. CDR3 length: 19 amino acids. In nucleotides, the CDR3 is TGTGCCAGCAGCCACACCGCTAGCGGGGGGAAACCTAGCACAGATACGCAGTATTTT. It is translated as CASSHTASGGKPSTDTQYF.

V usage is TRBV5-1 and J usage is TRBJ1-4, with D hard to call. This CDR3 has 16 residues. Per germline, CDR1 SGHRS and CDR2 YFSETQ. Trimming removed 1 base at V and 8 bases at J, with 18 bases between. CDR3: CASSLSLAGEGEKLFF. CDR3 nucleotide sequence: TGCGCCAGCAGCTTGTCCCTGGCGGGAGAAGGGGAAAAACTGTTTTTT.

This clonotype was seen only a few times. The chain uses TRBV28 and TRBJ2-7; D call uncertain. The CDR3 totals 13 residues. Germline values: CDR1 MDHEN, CDR2 SYDVKM. V gave up 3 bases and J gave up 6 bases, with 12 bases separating them. CDR3 amino acids: CASSLGLVSEQYF. CDR3 DNA sequence: TGTGCCAGCAGTTTGGGGTTGGTTAGCGAGCAGTACTTC. The variable domain in full, completed from reference TRBV28 and TRBJ2-7, reads DVKVTQSSRYLVKRTGEKVFLECVQDMDHENMFWYRQDPGLGLRLIYFSYDVKMKEKGDIPEGYSVSREKKERFSLILESASTNQTSMYLCASSLGLVSEQYFGPGTRLTVT.

The table lists this clonotype with a count of one. The V and J genes are TRBV29-1 and TRBJ1-1, with 9 bases matching TRBD1. CDR3 length: 14 amino acids. V lost 7 bases to trimming and J lost 0 bases; unmatched junction nucleotides: 6. Germline V gene data show CDR1 as SQVTM and CDR2 as ANQGSEA. The CDR3 is CSALTGGMNTEAFF. CDR3 nucleotide sequence: TGCAGCGCCCTGACAGGGGGGATGAACACTGAAGCTTTCTTT.

There are a few counts of this clonotype. This chain joins TRBV29-1 and TRBJ1-2; D unclear. The CDR3 is 12 amino acids. V shed 4 bases and J shed 10 bases, with 16 bases lying between them. Germline V gene sequence: CDR1 SQVTM, CDR2 ANQGSEA. CDR3: CSVAGRTMDYTF. The CDR3 nucleotides read TGCAGCGTTGCCGGGAGGACTATGGACTACACCTTC. The full variable domain, completed using reference TRBV29-1 and TRBJ1-2, is SAVISQKPSRDICQRGTSLTIQCQVDSQVTMMFWYRQQPGQSLTLIATANQGSEATYESGFVIDKFPISRPNLTFSTLTVSNMSPEDSSIYLCSVAGRTMDYTFGSGTRLTVV.

This clonotype appeared a few times. This sequence joins TRBV3-1 and TRBJ2-1, with D perhaps matching TRBD1 (5 bases). CDR1 and CDR2 (germline): LGHDT, YNNKEL (reference sequence). The CDR3 consists of 15 residues. Deletions cut 3 bases from V and 5 bases from J, with 14 bases between. Here the CDR3 reads CASSQSGLGNNEQFF. The DNA for the CDR3 is TGTGCCAGCAGCCAGTCAGGGTTGGGGAACAATGAGCAGTTCTTC.

The chain combines TRBV7-8 with TRBJ2-1; 10 positions agree with TRBD2. Germline CDR1 and CDR2: SGHVS and FQNEAQ. V was clipped by 2 bases and J by 4 bases; unmatched bases: 11. This CDR3 comprises 18 residues. CDR3 bases: TGTGCCAGCAGCTTAAGAGGAGGAGCGGGGGGGCTTTACAATGAGCAGTTCTTC. This sequence encodes CASSLRGGAGGLYNEQFF.

The sample holds a few counts of this clonotype. The V gene is TRBV6-1, the J gene TRBJ1-2; 7 nucleotides align to TRBD1. This CDR3 is 14 amino acids long. CDR1 MNHNS and CDR2 SASEGT come from the germline V gene. J gave up 4 bases and V 7 bases, and 9 bases lay outside the gene matches. The CDR3 sequence: CASTWDRGVYGYTF. CDR3 sequence (DNA): TGTGCCAGCACCTGGGACAGAGGAGTCTATGGCTACACCTTC.

The chain recombines TRBV29-1 with TRBJ1-1; D is uncertain. V was clipped by 5 bases and J by 4 bases, with 8 bases between them. The germline gives CDR1 SQVTM, CDR2 ANQGSEA. This CDR3 contains 11 residues. The CDR3 DNA reads as TGCAGCGTTCGGAGGAGCACTGAAGCTTTCTTT. This codes for CSVRRSTEAFF.

This clonotype was seen a few times. The chain combines TRBV6-5 with TRBJ2-3; no clear D. Deletions cut 0 bases from V and 0 bases from J, with 7 bases between. This CDR3 is 15 amino acids long. Germline values: CDR1 MNHEY, CDR2 SVGAGI. The CDR3 DNA reads TGTGCCAGCAGTTACTCGAGCAGGAGCACAGATACGCAGTATTTT. Its translation is CASSYSSRSTDTQYF.

This chain links TRBV7-9 with TRBJ1-1; D is perhaps TRBD1 (5 bases). V lost 5 bases and J lost 0, with 13 bases in between. This CDR3 is built from 15 residues. Looked up from germline, CDR1 is SEHNR and CDR2 is FQNEAQ (reference sequence). The CDR3 DNA reads TGTGCCAGCAGCGTCCTGGGGGACTTGAACACTGAAGCTTTCTTT. It translates to CASSVLGDLNTEAFF.

This clonotype was recorded a few times. The chain couples TRBV7-2 to TRBJ1-2; 12 positions match TRBD1. CDR1 and CDR2 (germline): SGHTA, FQGNSA. The CDR3 is made up of 19 amino acids. The J segment lost 3 bases and the V segment lost 4 bases, leaving 15 bases of the junction unmatched. For the CDR3, the DNA is TGTGCCAGCAGCTCGAGCCGGGACAGGGGGCTGGTTTTTGACTATGGCTACACCTTC. It yields the protein CASSSSRDRGLVFDYGYTF.

A few counts support this clonotype. J is TRBJ2-7 and V is TRBV25-1, with 7 positions matching TRBD1. V shed 8 bases, J shed 0 bases, and the junction held 4 bases outside the gene matches. Germline-derived CDR1 and CDR2 are MGHDK and SYGVNS. The CDR3 has 13 amino acids. This CDR3 reads CASQGGSSYEQYF. CDR3 nucleotide sequence: TGTGCCAGCCAAGGGGGCAGCTCCTACGAGCAGTACTTC.

The gene calls are TRBV21-1 and TRBJ2-4; TRBD2, the table's D call, was not compared with the DNA. The J call could be wrong; TRBJ2-5 is a better fit for the DNA end. TRBV21-1 is listed as a pseudogene. The CDR3 is 16 residues long. The CDR3 bases are TGTGCCAGCAGCGTTAATGGGAGGACCCCCACGGAGACCCAGTACTTC. Amino acid sequence: CASSVNGRTPTETQYF.

The CDR3 region is CASSHTTGANSGANVLTF. DNA for the CDR3: TGTGCCAGCAGCCATACTACAGGGGCTAACTCTGGGGCCAACGTCCTGACTTTC. The chain combines TRBV12-3 or TRBV12-4 with TRBJ2-6; 7 bases fit TRBD1. The CDR3 loop spans 18 amino acids. V shed 6 bases, J shed 0 bases, and the junction held 11 bases outside the gene matches.

The V and J genes are TRBV7-2 and TRBJ1-4; weak D call: TRBD1 (5 bases). Trimming left V 5 bases short and J 0 bases short, with 10 bases between. Germline CDR1 SGHTA, CDR2 FQGNSA. The CDR3 totals 15 residues. DNA of the CDR3: TGTGCCAGCAGCGGGGCCCATGCAACTAATGAAAAACTGTTTTTT. This translates into CASSGAHATNEKLFF.

About this clonotype: At one end, the junction sequence differs from germline, possibly due to a read error. The chain uses TRBV6-6 and TRBJ1-6, with TRBD1 matching over 8 bases. Per germline, CDR1 MNHNY and CDR2 SVGAGI (reference sequence). The CDR3 extends over 13 amino acids. The CDR3 DNA is TGTACCAGCACTCGGACAGGGCCCTCACCCCTCCACTTT. This encodes CTSTRTGPSPLHF.

The chain combines TRBV5-1 with TRBJ2-5; weak D call: TRBD2 (6 bases). The CDR3 length is 16 residues. Deletions cut 4 bases from V and 1 base from J, with 17 bases between. CDR1 is SGHRS and CDR2 is YFSETQ in the germline V gene. The CDR3 region has the DNA TGCGCCAGCAGCCCCTCAATGCTCGGGGGCCAAGAGACCCAGTACTTC. It encodes CASSPSMLGGQETQYF. The full variable domain, rest sourced from reference TRBV5-1 and TRBJ2-5, is KAGVTQTPRYLIKTRGQQVTLSCSPISGHRSVSWYQQTPGQGLQFLFEYFSETQRNKGNFPGRFSGRQFSNSRSEMNVSTLELGDSALYLCASSPSMLGGQETQYFGPGTRLLVL.

The CDR3 DNA reads as TGCGCCAGCAGCCATGGTCCAGGGTCCGAGCAGTACTTC. Protein: CASSHGPGSEQYF. The chain employs TRBV4-1 and TRBJ2-5; TRBD1 might be the D (5 bases). The J call is in doubt because the DNA end fits TRBJ2-7 better. The CDR3 consists of 13 residues. Looked up from germline, CDR1 is MGHRA and CDR2 is YSYEKL.

The chain couples TRBV7-3 to TRBJ2-1; 8 bases agree with TRBD2. Germline lookup yields CDR1 SGHTA and CDR2 FQGTGA. J was trimmed by 7 bases and V by 5 bases; bases with no gene match: 13. The CDR3 runs 16 residues. CDR3 coding DNA: TGTGCCAGCAGCCCCAAGTCCGGGGGGGCCGGAAATGAGCAGTTCTTC. This sequence encodes CASSPKSGGAGNEQFF.

This clonotype was counted between two and nine times. In DNA, the CDR3 is TGCAGTGTTTTGAGGACGCGCGACTACGAGCAGTACTTC. The encoded protein is CSVLRTRDYEQYF. The chain employs TRBV20-1 and TRBJ2-7; D is ambiguous. Germline CDR1 DFQATT, CDR2 SNEGSKA (reference sequence). Trimming took off 7 bases at V and 3 bases at J, with 16 bases between the two ends. The CDR3 is 13 amino acids.

There are many counts of this clonotype. V gene TRBV29-1 combines with J gene TRBJ1-2, with a tentative D call TRBD1 (6 bases). Trimming stripped 3 bases from V and 5 bases from J, with 13 bases between. CDR1 SQVTM and CDR2 ANQGSEA come from the germline V gene. The length of the CDR3 is 13 residues. CDR3 in DNA: TGCAGCGTTGAGTCAGGGGTTGTATATGGCTACACCTTC. Translated, it gives CSVESGVVYGYTF.

V is TRBV15 and J is TRBJ1-6; D is possibly TRBD1 (6 bases). The V gene's germline CDR1 is LNHNV and CDR2 YYDKDF (reference sequence). The CDR3 runs 14 residues. Trimming stripped 5 bases from V and 7 bases from J, with 12 bases between. CDR3 bases: TGTGCCACCAGCTCCCGGACAGCCAATTCACCCCTCCACTTT. Translated, it gives CATSSRTANSPLHF.

The DNA for the CDR3 is TGTGCCAGCAGTTATGTCGGGGCGGACACTGAAGCTTTCTTT. Translating gives CASSYVGADTEAFF. V gene TRBV6-6 combines with J gene TRBJ1-1; TRBD1 is a possible D gene (5 bases). Germline CDR1 MNHNY, CDR2 SVGAGI (reference sequence). Trimming removed 3 bases at V and 3 bases at J, with 11 bases between. CDR3 length: 14 amino acids.

On this clonotype: One end of the junction fails to match germline, which may point to a read error. J is TRBJ2-1 and V is TRBV4-2; 8 positions agree with TRBD1. The germline CDR1 and CDR2 sequences are LGHNA and YNFKEQ. This CDR3 has 16 amino acids. Here the CDR3 reads CASSLQGGVSCNEQFF. The CDR3 nucleotides are TGTGCCAGCAGCCTACAGGGGGGAGTCTCCTGCAATGAGCAGTTCTTC.

This clonotype was detected only a few times. The genes are TRBV7-2 and TRBJ2-1; D perhaps matches TRBD1 (5 bases). The CDR3 length is 12 residues. V lost 4 bases, J lost 9 bases, and 10 bases lay in between. Germline CDR1 is SGHTA and CDR2 is FQGNSA. The CDR3 region has the DNA TGTGCCAGCAGCTCCCAGGGTATTGAGCAGTTCTTC. As protein: CASSSQGIEQFF.

This chain joins TRBV28 and TRBJ1-2; 10 bases fit TRBD1. After removal of 6 bases from V and 13 bases from J, the junction contained 8 bases not matched to a gene. Looked up from germline, CDR1 is MDHEN and CDR2 is SYDVKM. This CDR3 region has 12 residues. This CDR3 reads CASSRDRGIPTF. The CDR3 nucleotides read TGTGCCAGCAGCCGGGACAGGGGTATACCCACCTTC.